The entry below describes one T cell receptor beta chain. The specificity of this receptor is unknown. No much larger clone is present one base from it, and per-base qualities are unavailable. The entry originates in a study of blood T cell repertoires in COVID-19 (TCRdb year 2020). At the level of the whole study: Samples from collaborators originated in the United States, Italy and Spain and spanned both the acute and convalescent phases of COVID-19. The material from the prospective study consisted of cDNA or gDNA derived from T cells, B-cell-depleted T cells, or PBMCs. Subjects who had been exposed to COVID-19, were actively infected with it, or had recovered from it provided the deeply sampled blood TCRbeta repertoires that made up the dataset. The repertoires were released in a freely available public database intended as a resource for research on the immune response to SARS-CoV-2. The samples were drawn from the first 160 participants of the ongoing ImmuneRACE study and from 1,254 subjects provided by 6 global collaborators. The sample metadata nearly always contained a de-identified subject ID, COVID-19 status, age in years and sex. HLA class I and class II types, where available, came from metadata supplied by the sample provider rather than from assay-based typing. The full study reports these points: The amount of clinical and demographic metadata varied by source and participant and was provided uncurated.

In the prospective study, participants were roughly 18 to 100 years old, resided in about two dozen geographic areas of the United States, and were enrolled through a virtual design. In the prospective study, participants were assigned to cohorts based on the clinical history participants reported in a screening survey and a study questionnaire. Each participant in the prospective study had whole blood, serum and a nasopharyngeal or oropharyngeal swab collected by mobile phlebotomists. Participants in the prospective study had the option to provide additional blood draws and questionnaires over a roughly 2-month period. Before DNA extraction, prospective study blood samples were shipped either frozen or at room temperature. The CDR3 runs 13 residues from the cysteine to the phenylalanine. This entry keeps only the CDR3 DNA: 39 bases, framed from base 1. Relative to germline, V is 1 base shorter and J is 8 bases shorter, with 10 bases between their ends. The CDR1 and CDR2 encoded by the germline V gene are SGHRS and YFSETQ.

TCRbeta CDR3 regions were amplified from genomic DNA by means of the immunoSEQ Assay, a bias-controlled multiplex PCR. The authors' analysis ran thus. The number of nucleated cells in each sample was estimated from the amplification of reference gene primers within the assay. To quantify the absolute abundance of each unique TCRbeta CDR3 rearrangement, sequence reads were collapsed and filtered. For each sample, productive Simpson clonality was calculated as the square root of Simpson's diversity index across productive rearrangements. TCRdb provides this immuneACCESS table in a form limited to in-frame rearrangements. Some clones are lacking; in checked studies, under half of them reflect an unresolved V gene, and why the rest are absent is not known. That table gives V, J and clone size, and the DNA gave D and trimming. A total of approximately 220,000 clones appear in this sample, 75% to 90% of them only once. Roughly 3% of the sample lies in the top ten.

Sample: PBMCs or T cells enriched from blood (not recorded which). The TCR sequence derives from a woman aged 18-29 years in a cohort exposed to, infected with or recovered from COVID-19 (not recorded which). The sequence links TRBV5-1 to TRBJ2-4; there is no confident call for the D gene. The nucleotide sequence reads TGCGCCAGCAGCTTGACCGGGTCTCACATTCAGTACTTC. Its translation is CASSLTGSHIQYF.